Listed below are T cell receptor beta chains from one sample, sequenced in a study of breast tumors, draining lymph nodes, adjacent tissues. TCRdb recomputed calls from the multiplex PCR reads with MiXCR, one row per CDR3 protein. The profile shows over 150,000 distinct CDR3 sequences, approximately 33% of them singletons. Sequencing was performed on axillary lymph node tissue. These receptors were collected from a female donor with breast cancer. Some clones in this sample may be carry-over from other donors' samples. The CDR3 runs from the conserved cysteine through the conserved F or W. The D gene is left open where the match is weak. Clone size, where shown, is once, few, many, or a class for clones that have expanded.

j_call | clone_size | d_call | v_call | cdr3_aa | cdr3_nt
TRBJ2-7 | few | TRBD1 | TRBV13 | CASSLTGGRSYEQYF | TGTGCCAGCAGCCTGACAGGGGGCAGGTCCTACGAGCAGTACTTC
TRBJ1-1 | once | NA | TRBV6-1 | CASSVRGPSTEAFF | TGTGCCAGCAGTGTACGGGGGCCGAGCACTGAAGCTTTCTTT
TRBJ1-4 | NA | TRBD1 | TRBV19 | CASMDLLRQGGNEKLFF | TGTGCCAGTATGGACCTCCTCCGACAGGGGGGAAATGAAAAACTGTTTTTT
TRBJ1-2 | many | NA | TRBV12-3/TRBV12-4 | CASSLGGENYGYTF | TGTGCCAGCAGTTTGGGGGGCGAGAACTATGGCTACACCTTC
TRBJ2-5 | many | NA | TRBV20-1 | CSAQGTEETQYF | TGCAGTGCCCAGGGTACAGAAGAGACCCAGTACTTC
TRBJ1-1 | NA | NA | TRBV5-1 | CASRPLRGGHTEAFF | TGCGCCAGCAGACCCCTGAGAGGGGGGCACACTGAAGCTTTCTTT
TRBJ2-7 | many | NA | TRBV5-6 | CASSPNPGTTVSYEQYF | TGTGCCAGCAGCCCTAACCCCGGGACCACGGTATCCTACGAGCAGTACTTC
TRBJ2-5 | many | NA | TRBV7-3 | CASSLSGGETQYF | TGTGCCAGCAGCTTATCGGGTGGAGAGACCCAGTACTTC
TRBJ2-1 | NA | TRBD2 | TRBV13 | CASSPPFLAGYNEQFF | TGTGCCAGCAGCCCTCCCTTTCTAGCGGGATACAATGAGCAGTTCTTC
TRBJ1-2 | many | NA | TRBV30 | CALRGAANYGYTF | TGTGCCTTGAGGGGGGCTGCTAACTATGGCTACACCTTC
TRBJ1-2 | NA | NA | TRBV12-3/TRBV12-4 | CASSDGGRNWHF | TGTGCCAGCAGTGACGGGGGACGGAACTGGCACTTC
TRBJ1-1 | NA | NA | TRBV12-3/TRBV12-4 | CASTGWGRGNTEAFF | TGTGCCAGCACGGGTTGGGGGAGGGGAAACACTGAAGCTTTCTTT
TRBJ2-1 | many | NA | TRBV11-3 | CASSLILGGEQFF | TGTGCCAGCAGCTTAATCCTCGGCGGTGAGCAGTTCTTC
TRBJ2-1 | many | NA | TRBV20-1 | CSAEPTRQFF | TGCAGTGCCGAACCCACCCGGCAGTTCTTC
TRBJ1-1 | NA | NA | TRBV19 | CASRGALNTEAFF | TGTGCCAGTAGAGGGGCTTTGAACACTGAAGCTTTCTTT
TRBJ2-7 | few | TRBD2 | TRBV6-2/TRBV6-3 | CASSHRLARFDEQYF | TGTGCCAGCAGTCACCGACTAGCCCGTTTTGACGAGCAGTACTTC
TRBJ1-5 | NA | NA | TRBV6-1 | CASSIGTMSYQPQHF | TGTGCCAGCAGTATAGGAACTATGTCCTATCAGCCCCAGCATTTT
TRBJ1-2 | NA | NA | TRBV27 | CASSRGGEFYGYTF | TGTGCCAGCAGCCGGGGGGGGGAATTCTATGGCTACACCTTC
TRBJ2-1 | NA | NA | TRBV25-1 | CASSDLGRGGNEQFF | TGTGCCAGCAGTGACCTTGGCAGGGGAGGCAATGAGCAGTTCTTC
TRBJ2-3 | many | TRBD2 | TRBV5-5 | CASSFSSGSTDTQYF | TGTGCCAGCAGCTTTTCTAGCGGTAGCACAGATACGCAGTATTTT
TRBJ1-6 | many | NA | TRBV3-1 | CASSRPRSPLHF | TGTGCCAGCAGCCGTCCCAGGTCACCCCTCCACTTT
TRBJ1-3 | many | NA | TRBV6-4 | CASSDPSPHRGNTIYF | TGTGCCAGCAGTGACCCCTCCCCCCATCGCGGAAACACCATATATTTT
TRBJ1-5 | many | TRBD1 | TRBV12-3/TRBV12-4 | CASRSIQGKGNQPQHF | TGTGCCAGCAGGTCTATACAGGGGAAGGGCAATCAGCCCCAGCATTTT
TRBJ2-7 | many | NA | TRBV9 | CASSVRWSSYEQYF | TGTGCCAGCAGCGTACGTTGGAGCTCCTACGAGCAGTACTTC
TRBJ1-2 | NA | TRBD1 | TRBV28 | CASSRQGANYGYTF | TGTGCCAGCAGCCGACAGGGGGCTAACTATGGCTACACCTTC
TRBJ1-5 | many | NA | TRBV9 | CASSLSEHQPQHF | TGTGCCAGCAGCCTCAGTGAACATCAGCCCCAGCATTTT
TRBJ2-6 | NA | TRBD1 | TRBV19 | CASSGTGGSGANVLTF | TGTGCCAGTAGTGGGACAGGGGGCTCTGGGGCCAACGTCCTGACTTTC
TRBJ2-5 | many | TRBD1 | TRBV10-3 | CAISWGQGETQYF | TGTGCCATCAGTTGGGGACAGGGGGAGACCCAGTACTTC
TRBJ1-5 | many | TRBD1 | TRBV2 | CASSGDSNQPQHF | TGTGCCAGCAGTGGGGACAGTAATCAGCCCCAGCATTTT
TRBJ1-1 | few | NA | TRBV2 | CASSESGGTEAFF | TGTGCCAGCAGTGAATCGGGGGGCACTGAAGCTTTCTTT